In this sample, the clone carrying this TCR beta chain turned up many times. Germline trimming cut 0 bases from V and 4 bases from J; bases unmatched to any gene: 1. Germline lookup yields CDR1 SGDLS and CDR2 YYNGEE. The CDR3 is made up of 15 amino acids. The sample originates from a study of early T cells in non-severe SARS-CoV-2 infection. The protocol attached unique molecular identifiers to individual cDNA molecules. TCRdb processed the 5' RACE reads anew with MiXCR; each CDR3 protein has one entry. The sample contains 30,000 to 40,000 distinct CDR3 sequences, more than 5% of which appear only once.

The specimen was whole blood. The TCR sequence derives from an adult who was a healthcare worker with PCR-confirmed SARS-CoV-2 infection or an uninfected control (not recorded which). The chain uses TRBV9 and TRBJ2-5; the match to TRBD1 covers 12 bases. Here the CDR3 reads CASSVEGQGAETQYF. Written as DNA, the CDR3 is TGTGCCAGCAGCGTAGAGGGACAGGGGGCAGAGACCCAGTACTTC.